This T cell receptor (beta chain) comes out of a study of blood T cell repertoires in COVID-19. On the study more broadly: The United States, Italy and Spain provided the acute and convalescent COVID-19 samples. T cells, B-cell-depleted T cells, or PBMCs provided the cDNA or gDNA that served as material.

V was clipped by 7 bases and J by 9 bases, with 17 bases between them. This CDR3 has 13 residues. The V gene's germline CDR1 is WNHNN and CDR2 SYGVQD (reference sequence). Original data processing: Quantification of nucleated cells was approximated via reference gene primer amplification. Data came from immunoSEQ multiplex PCR; TCRdb stores just in-frame clones and leaves some out. Clonal size and the V and J genes are those of that table, whereas D and trimming came from the DNA. This table holds approximately 150,000 clones, roughly 80% found once. Sequenced material: peripheral blood. The source is a human donor in a cohort sampled during active COVID-19. V is TRBV10-1 and J is TRBJ2-3; TRBD1 might be the D (5 bases). The CDR3 loop is CASTPSGQSTQYF. CDR3 DNA sequence: TGCGCCAGCACCCCCTCAGGGCAGTCCACGCAGTATTTT.